This TCR beta chain appears in the sequencing data of a study of Graves' ophthalmopathy and Graves' hyperthyroidism. Study results and caveats: Most expanded clonotypes from thyroid (those above 0.001 frequency) were also found in blood.

Ages of hyperthyroidism patients ran from 18 to 65, and their diagnoses were new, under 2 months' duration. Uncontrolled infections, other autoimmune diseases, pregnancy or lactation barred patients from enrollment. Thyroid ultrasound, orbital computed tomography, TRAb, serum thyroxine and clinical symptoms formed the basis of diagnosis. This clonotype was detected ten times or more. Its antigen is currently unknown. Per germline, CDR1 LNHDA and CDR2 SQIVND (reference sequence). CDR3 length: 14 amino acids. Trimming removed 5 bases at V and 5 bases at J, with 15 bases between. Using RNA transcripts, the TCR beta CDR3 regions were amplified. After a first-round RT-PCR with HTBI primers, a second-round multiplex PCR was run. From the multiplex PCR reads, TCRdb called clonotypes with MiXCR, one entry per CDR3 protein. The table lists roughly 600,000 distinct CDR3 sequences, approximately 35% of them singletons.

Material: peripheral blood or thyroid tissue (not recorded which). This chain connects TRBV19 to TRBJ1-1; tentative D call: TRBD1 (6 bases). This receptor was taken from an adult man with Graves' hyperthyroidism. The CDR3 nucleotides are TGTGCCAGTAGTGTAACAACAGGGCGGACTGAAGCTTTCTTT. Translation: CASSVTTGRTEAFF.